This T cell receptor beta chain was obtained from a study of shared clonotypes between healthy human individuals (dated by TCRdb to 2019 to 2021). For the study in its entirety: The cohort included three men and two women between 18 and 49 years of age. Per donor, three plates each were used for CD4 naive and CD4 memory, two for CD8 naive, and one for CD8 memory. To estimate repertoire size and how much clonotype sharing occurs between individuals, the study deeply sequenced the blood TCR repertoires of five healthy adults. Between about 0.94 and 8.9 billion PBMCs per donor were obtained by leukapheresis. To increase sequencing depth and limit assay-specific biases, different laboratories used diverse techniques to prepare libraries and sequence TCR repertoires. Here is what the overall study found, with its caveats: Pairwise subsampling led to the expectation that sequencing depth would affect the degree of clonotype sharing among donors. Across a few donors, around 5.4% of naive CD4, around 3.3% of naive CD8, around 2.1% of memory CD4, and 0.4% of memory CD8 clonotypes were shared. Naive subsets generally had larger estimated clonotype richness than memory subsets. Sampling was limited to blood, and TCR repertoires in tissue likely differ from TCR repertoires in blood. Rarefaction of sorted-subset datasets indicated incomplete sequencing despite the large sequencing depth. Compared with non-shared clonotypes, the clonotypes found in all four sorted-subset donors had higher generation probabilities. Because the study included a small number of donors, the genetic and exposure-history diversity represented was limited.

The CDR3 holds 15 amino acids from the cysteine to the phenylalanine. CDR3 DNA is the only sequence kept; it has 45 bases, read in frame from the first base. The germline V gene (reference sequence) specifies SGHNT as CDR1 and YYREEE as CDR2. Between the V and J ends, shortened by 2 bases and 1 base respectively, the junction contains 12 bases. The donors were healthy, HIV-negative adults who had no recently reported acute infections or vaccinations. Every donor was a Caucasian adult residing in Nashville, Tennessee, USA. CD4+ T cells were enriched by magnetic negative selection; naive cells were then positively selected on CD45RA, and the negative fraction formed the memory subset. Blood was obtained by leukapheresis, after which PBMCs were separated by Ficoll-Histopaque density gradient centrifugation and cryopreserved in liquid nitrogen vapor phase. Analytical flow cytometry was used to check the purity and quantity of every magnetically sorted T cell population. Genomic DNA was isolated from each sorted fraction and quantified by UV absorbance on a Nanodrop 2000c.

Details on this clone: This clone's antigen is unknown. No qualities accompany the bases; no much larger clone lies one base away. Other DNA sequences in this sample translate to the same CDR3.

TCR CDR3 regions were amplified from genomic DNA by multiplex PCR using the deep immunoSEQ assay. For each cell subset, the extracted genomic DNA was distributed evenly across all wells of several immunoSEQ 96-well plates, and each plate served as one replicate. For sorted subsets, around 200 ng genomic DNA, equal to 25,000 to 35,000 T cell genomes, was loaded into each replicate PCR. Purified libraries were measured with a Qubit 3.0 fluorometer, size-checked on a Bioanalyzer 2100, and measured again with the KAPA Library Quantification kit. Each immunoSEQ 96-well plate was sequenced on its own single-read 150-cycle Illumina NextSeq 550 flow cell. The paper's processing steps were these. Because only junctional sequences without quality scores were contained in the immunoSEQ output, filtering matching that applied to full-length reads could not be performed. Sequences were annotated with PyIR, a Python wrapper for IgBLAST v1.9, using IMGT germline references to assign V/J genes and CDR3. Reads were filtered out if the reads had weak V/J assignments (E-value above 1e-6), no CDR3, stop codons, out-of-frame junctions, or ambiguous translated residues. V3J clonotypes were defined by identical inferred V gene, J gene, and CDR3 amino acid sequence. The percentage overlap between two repertoires was calculated by dividing the number of shared unique clonotypes by the size of the smaller repertoire. Repertoire richness was assessed with RTK rarefaction, the Chao1 estimator, and Recon v2.1 estimates of unobserved clonotypes. Generation probabilities for all TCRbeta clonotypes obtained by the gDNA method from a handful of donors were computed using OLGA. The clones in this table, taken by TCRdb from immuneACCESS, are in-frame only. Not every clone is retained; where verified, under half of the shortfall comes from an unresolved V gene, and the cause of the rest is unknown. V and J calls and clone size come straight from that table; D and trimming were deduced from the DNA. The sample records around 1.5 million clones, 95% to 99% of which are singletons. In total, the top ten clones hold 0.4% to 0.55% of the sample.

This TCR came from a man aged 30 to 45 in good health. The sequenced material came from naive CD4+ T cells sorted from blood. The cell subset or site label corresponds to: CD45RA+ positively selected. The sequence links TRBV5-4 to TRBJ1-1; the D gene is perhaps TRBD1, from 6 matching bases. The bases are TGTGCCAGCAGCTTTAGGAAACAGGGGAACACTGAAGCTTTCTTT. Translated, it gives CASSFRKQGNTEAFF.